These T cell receptor beta chains were read from a single sample in a study of T cells after yellow fever vaccination. TCRdb fed the 5' RACE reads into MiXCR, producing one record per CDR3 protein. Found here are approximately 550,000 distinct CDR3 sequences, over 15% of them singletons; the top ten hold more than 13%. This specimen consisted of PBMCs, obtained 15 days after the yellow fever booster vaccination. The receptors here all came from a man younger than 45 who received the YFV17D yellow fever vaccine. The CDR3 runs from the conserved cysteine through the conserved F or W. A D gene is named only where the DNA matches it firmly. Not every row has a clone size; where given, it reads once, few, many or a size class.

CDR3 length	clone size	D gene	V gene	J gene	CDR3 DNA	CDR3 protein
15	NA	TRBD2	TRBV5-1	TRBJ2-2	TGCGCCAGCAGGGGCGGGAGCGGCTACACCGGGGAGCTGTTTTTT	CASRGGSGYTGELFF
14	few	NA	TRBV5-1	TRBJ2-3	TGCGCCAGCAGCTCCGAAATTGGGACAGATACGCAGTATTTT	CASSSEIGTDTQYF
13	few	NA	TRBV12-3/TRBV12-4	TRBJ2-7	TGTGCCAGCAGCCGGTTTATGGGTTACGAGCAGTACTTC	CASSRFMGYEQYF
15	few	TRBD1	TRBV2	TRBJ2-2	TGTGCCAGCAAAATCCGGGACAGGAACACCGGGGAGCTGTTTTTT	CASKIRDRNTGELFF
15	NA	NA	TRBV12-3/TRBV12-4	TRBJ1-2	TGTGCCAGCAGTTTAGCGAGCATCAGGGACTATGGCTACACCTTC	CASSLASIRDYGYTF
13	NA	TRBD1	TRBV20-1	TRBJ2-3	TGCAGTGCTAGAACCAGGGGGCAAGATACGCAGTATTTT	CSARTRGQDTQYF
13	many	NA	TRBV5-1	TRBJ1-1	TGCGCCAGCAGCTTGGACAGTAACACTGAAGCTTTCTTT	CASSLDSNTEAFF
15	NA	TRBD2	TRBV27	TRBJ2-1	TGTGCCAGCAGACCACTAGCGGTGACCTACAATGAGCAGTTCTTC	CASRPLAVTYNEQFF
13	few	NA	TRBV12-3/TRBV12-4	TRBJ2-5	TGTGCCAGCAGCCCCTTTGGGGGAGAGACCCAGTACTTC	CASSPFGGETQYF
15	NA	TRBD1	TRBV29-1	TRBJ2-3	TGCAGCGTTGAAGAACAGGGGTGGCGCACAGATACGCAGTATTTT	CSVEEQGWRTDTQYF
12	NA	NA	TRBV7-3	TRBJ2-5	TGTGCCAGCAGACTTCACCGGGAGACCCAGTACTTC	CASRLHRETQYF
16	NA	NA	TRBV5-6	TRBJ2-2	TGTGCCAGCAGCCAGAGGGGGTACGGGTACACCGGGGAGCTGTTTTTT	CASSQRGYGYTGELFF
15	NA	TRBD2	TRBV5-4	TRBJ2-1	TGTGCCAGCAGCGGGACTAGCCCCCTCGACAATGAGCAGTTCTTC	CASSGTSPLDNEQFF
15	NA	NA	TRBV15	TRBJ1-1	TGTGCCACCAGCAGAGGACGATACATGAACACTGAAGCTTTCTTT	CATSRGRYMNTEAFF
14	NA	TRBD2	TRBV20-1	TRBJ2-7	TGCAGTGCTAGAGATCTAGCGGGATATAACGAGCAGTACTTC	CSARDLAGYNEQYF
14	few	TRBD2	TRBV7-8	TRBJ2-3	TGTGCCAGCAAGCCCAGCGGGAGTACAGATACGCAGTATTTT	CASKPSGSTDTQYF
15	few	TRBD2	TRBV24-1	TRBJ2-5	TGTGCCACCAGTGTACTAGCGGGAGGCGGAGAGACCCAGTACTTC	CATSVLAGGGETQYF
12	NA	NA	TRBV2	TRBJ2-3	TGTGCCGGGGGAAGAGGCACAGATACGCAGTATTTT	CAGGRGTDTQYF
15	few	TRBD2	TRBV2	TRBJ2-1	TGTGCCAGCAGTGAGGGGGCGGGAGGCTACAATGAGCAGTTCTTC	CASSEGAGGYNEQFF
16	few	NA	TRBV5-8	TRBJ2-7	TGTGCCAGCAGCTTGATTTCGGCTGGACAATCCTACGAGCAGTACTTC	CASSLISAGQSYEQYF
15	NA	TRBD1	TRBV19	TRBJ2-7	TGTGCCACCTTGGGACAGGGGTTCCTTTGGTACGAGCAGTACTTC	CATLGQGFLWYEQYF
15	NA	NA	TRBV12-3/TRBV12-4	TRBJ2-7	TGTGCCAGCAGGTCTACTTCAGGGACCTCCTACGAGCAGTACTTC	CASRSTSGTSYEQYF
15	NA	TRBD2	TRBV7-9	TRBJ2-3	TGTGCCAGCAGATACTGGACTAGTCCTACAGATACGCAGTATTTT	CASRYWTSPTDTQYF
14	NA	TRBD2	TRBV10-3	TRBJ2-1	TGTGCCATCAGCCTGACTAGCGAGGTATATGAGCAGTTCTTC	CAISLTSEVYEQFF
15	once	TRBD2	TRBV7-2	TRBJ2-2	TGTGCCAGCAGCCCTACTAGCGGGGACAGCGGGGAGCTGTTTTTT	CASSPTSGDSGELFF